This T cell receptor (beta chain) comes out of a study of cytomegalovirus exposure and HLA in healthy donors. 60 Vbeta and 13 Jbeta primers were used in PCR. Using immunoSEQ multiplex PCR, the repertoire was profiled, and TCRdb retains in-frame clones only, with some absent. Of some 110,000 clones listed, approximately 80% were seen once; the top ten hold 2.5% to 3.5%. CDR1 and CDR2 (germline): SGHKS, YYEKEE (reference sequence). V lost 4 bases, J lost 0 bases, and 11 bases lay in between. The CDR3 is 15 amino acids. This clonotype was sampled from a woman between 18 and 29 years old in good health and CMV-seropositive. Sequencing used PBMCs. The chain uses TRBV5-5 and TRBJ1-3; D gene uncertain. The CDR3 DNA follows: TGTGCCAGCAGCCCCTTTACTAGCTCTGGAAACACCATATATTTT. Protein: CASSPFTSSGNTIYF. The complete variable domain, with remaining parts taken from reference TRBV5-5 and TRBJ1-3, reads DAGVTQSPTHLIKTRGQQVTLRCSPISGHKSVSWYQQVLGQGPQFIFQYYEKEERGRGNFPDRFSARQFPNYSSELNVNALLLGDSALYLCASSPFTSSGNTIYFGEGSWLTVV.